The 22 T cell receptor beta chains in this list originate from one sample, sequenced in a study of beta chain features in type 1 diabetes (dated by TCRdb to the late 2010s). Libraries came from the immunoSEQ multiplex PCR assay. The entire amount of isolated RNA was reverse transcribed using the High Capacity cDNA Reverse Transcription Kit, so the sequenced TCRB transcripts were expressed ones. The immuneACCESS repertoire file appears here via TCRdb, limited to in-frame rearrangements. These files lack a portion of the clones; in checked studies, under half of the deficit traces to unresolved V genes, and the cause of the others is not known. The sample profile shows some 150,000 clones; around 51% of them were found once. The ten biggest clones cover 0.42% of the sample. Sequencing was done on a sample of Tregs from blood. This sample's cell subset or site label indicates: regulatory CD4+ T cells. These receptors all stem from a man between 18 and 35 years old in good health.

This clone came up a few times. J is TRBJ2-3 and V is TRBV4-2, with 13 positions matching TRBD2. The CDR3 extends over 16 amino acids. CDR1 and CDR2 from the germline V gene are LGHNA and YNFKEQ. The ends lost 1 base at V and 7 bases at J; junction bases unmatched: 5. CDR3 region: CASSQGLAGGVNTQYF. The CDR3 DNA is TGTGCCAGCAGCCAAGGACTAGCGGGAGGTGTTAATACGCAGTATTTT.

V and J are TRBV5-1 and TRBJ2-5; 10 bases match TRBD1. CDR3 length: 14 amino acids. V lost 5 bases to trimming and J lost 5 bases; unmatched junction nucleotides: 6. Per germline, CDR1 SGHRS and CDR2 YFSETQ. The CDR3 spells CASRGTGARETQYF. DNA of the CDR3: TGCGCCAGCAGAGGGACAGGGGCGCGGGAGACCCAGTACTTC. The full variable domain, completed using reference TRBV5-1 and TRBJ2-5, is KAGVTQTPRYLIKTRGQQVTLSCSPISGHRSVSWYQQTPGQGLQFLFEYFSETQRNKGNFPGRFSGRQFSNSRSEMNVSTLELGDSALYLCASRGTGARETQYFGPGTRLLVL.

This clone was counted only a few times. J is TRBJ1-2 and V is TRBV4-2; a weak D match, TRBD1 (6 bases). There are 15 residues in the CDR3. CDR1 is LGHNA, CDR2 YNFKEQ, per germline. V lost 3 bases and J 0 bases, leaving 11 bases between the germline ends. In nucleotides, the CDR3 is TGTGCCAGCAGCCACTCCGGGACAACTAACTATGGCTACACCTTC. Translation: CASSHSGTTNYGYTF.

This clone occurred once. This chain's CDR3 is CASSQGGLPRSYEQYF. The CDR3, as DNA: TGTGCCAGCTCCCAAGGCGGGCTCCCGCGCTCCTACGAGCAGTACTTC. J is TRBJ2-7 and V is TRBV18; D possibly corresponds to TRBD2 (5 bases). The germline V gene has CDR1 KGHSH and CDR2 LQKENI. There are 16 residues in the CDR3. Trimming took 6 bases from V and 0 from J, leaving 18 bases between them.

The V gene is TRBV7-8, the J gene TRBJ2-7; tentative D call: TRBD2 (5 bases). This CDR3 is 15 amino acids long. The V gene's germline CDR1 is SGHVS and CDR2 FQNEAQ. The germline V and J ends were trimmed by 3 bases and 2 bases, with 14 bases remaining between them. The CDR3 sequence is CASSFEGYGTYEQYF. The CDR3 DNA is TGTGCCAGCAGCTTTGAGGGTTACGGAACCTACGAGCAGTACTTC.

The rearrangement joins TRBV6-1 to TRBJ2-7, with unresolved D. CDR3 length: 15 residues. CDR1 and CDR2 from the germline V gene are MNHNS and SASEGT. Trimming pared 4 bases from V and 0 bases from J, leaving 13 bases between. The CDR3 DNA is TGTGCCAGCAGTGTTCTGAGACACAGCTCCTACGAGCAGTACTTC. Protein sequence: CASSVLRHSSYEQYF.

The chain joins TRBV30 to TRBJ2-5; TRBD2 might be the D (5 bases). The tail of the sequence fits TRBJ2-7 better, so the J call may be wrong. Germline V lookup: CDR1 GTSNPN, CDR2 SVGIG (reference sequence). The length of the CDR3 is 12 residues. Written as DNA, the CDR3 is TGTGCCTGGAGTGTCGGGGAGTCCGAGCAGTACTTC. Residues: CAWSVGESEQYF.

This clone was counted between two and nine times. The chain links TRBV7-2 to TRBJ2-1; a possible D gene is TRBD2 (5 bases). CDR1 is SGHTA and CDR2 is FQGNSA in the germline V gene. The CDR3 spans 17 residues. Trimming removed 5 bases from V and 9 bases from J, with 26 bases in between. The CDR3 loop is CASSGEGLPESVSEQFF. Here the CDR3 DNA reads TGTGCCAGCAGCGGAGAGGGCCTCCCAGAGTCCGTGAGTGAGCAGTTCTTC.

CDR3 sequence: CASSLMASTDTQYF. DNA for the CDR3: TGTGCCAGCAGCTTAATGGCTAGCACAGATACGCAGTATTTT. The chain has TRBV7-3 and TRBJ2-3; unclear D gene. V lost 1 base and J 0 bases, leaving 5 bases between the germline ends. Germline V gene data show CDR1 as SGHTA and CDR2 as FQGTGA. The CDR3 loop spans 14 amino acids.

This chain uses TRBV2 with TRBJ1-2, with no clear D. This CDR3 has 14 amino acids. The germline V and J ends were trimmed by 6 bases and 3 bases, with 14 bases remaining between them. CDR1 is SNHLY, CDR2 FYNNEI, per germline. The CDR3 nucleotides read TGTGCCAGCAGCCCAGACGGTCAGGACTATGGCTACACCTTC. This sequence encodes CASSPDGQDYGYTF.

The V gene is TRBV7-9, the J gene TRBJ2-2; D is uncertain. The CDR3 length is 12 residues. V gave up 8 bases and J gave up 4 bases, with 8 bases separating them. Germline lookup yields CDR1 SEHNR and CDR2 FQNEAQ (reference sequence). In DNA, the CDR3 is TGTGCCAGCGGGCTCGGCACCGGGGAGCTGTTTTTT. This codes for CASGLGTGELFF. Based on the CDR3 plus reference TRBV7-9 and TRBJ2-2, the full variable domain is DTGVSQNPRHKITKRGQNVTFRCDPISEHNRLYWYRQTLGQGPEFLTYFQNEAQLEKSRLLSDRFSAERPKGSFSTLEIQRTEQGDSAMYLCASGLGTGELFFGEGSRLTVL.

This clone was found a few times. The J gene is TRBJ2-1, the V gene TRBV2, with D tentatively TRBD2 (5 bases). The germline CDR1 and CDR2 sequences are SNHLY and FYNNEI. The CDR3 totals 15 residues. V was cut by 7 bases and J by 0 bases, with 13 bases left in between. In nucleotides, the CDR3 is TGTGCCAGCAACCGAGCGGCTAGCTCCTACAATGAGCAGTTCTTC. It translates to CASNRAASSYNEQFF.

V and J are TRBV5-4 and TRBJ2-1; 7 bases agree with TRBD2. Germline V lookup: CDR1 SGHNT, CDR2 YYREEE (reference sequence). The junction had 7 bases not matched to a gene; V was cut back by 4 bases and J by 0 bases. The CDR3 totals 16 residues. CDR3 DNA sequence: TGTGCCAGCAGCCCTCTCAGCGGGAACTCCTACAATGAGCAGTTCTTC. The encoded protein is CASSPLSGNSYNEQFF.

This clone has a single count. One end of the junction is discordant with germline, which a read error may explain. The chain is built from TRBV5-4 and TRBJ2-1, with 8 bases identical to TRBD1. There are 11 residues in the CDR3. Germline V gene sequence: CDR1 SGHNT, CDR2 YYREEE (reference sequence). CDR3 region: CASSLADRALF. The DNA of the CDR3 is TGTGCCAGCAGCTTGGCGGACAGGGCCCTCTTC.

This chain connects TRBV6-5 to TRBJ2-1; 10 nucleotides align to TRBD2. Germline assignment: CDR1 MNHEY and CDR2 SVGAGI. The CDR3 is 14 residues long. The J segment lost 9 bases and the V segment lost 7 bases, leaving 9 bases of the junction unmatched. The chain's CDR3 is CASMRLAGVVEQFF. The CDR3 DNA follows: TGTGCCAGCATGAGGCTAGCGGGAGTGGTTGAGCAGTTCTTC.

This clone was picked up one time. This chain connects TRBV7-2 to TRBJ2-5; no definite D call. The CDR3 is 13 residues long. Germline CDR1 SGHTA, CDR2 FQGNSA. Deletions cut 2 bases from V and 4 bases from J, with 8 bases between. CDR3 DNA sequence: TGTGCCAGCAGCTTATCTGCTATAGAGACCCAGTACTTC. Protein product: CASSLSAIETQYF.

The count of this clone is one. This rearrangement joins TRBV5-6 to TRBJ2-7; D is perhaps TRBD2 (6 bases). CDR3 length: 16 amino acids. Germline values: CDR1 SGHDT, CDR2 YYEEEE. V was trimmed by 0 bases and J by 5 bases, leaving 18 bases between them. The CDR3 region is CASSLAGTWRSNEQYF. CDR3 DNA sequence: TGTGCCAGCAGCTTGGCCGGGACTTGGAGGTCCAACGAGCAGTACTTC. Filled out from reference TRBV5-6 and TRBJ2-7, the complete variable domain reads DAGVTQSPTHLIKTRGQQVTLRCSPKSGHDTVSWYQQALGQGPQFIFQYYEEEERQRGNFPDRFSGHQFPNYSSELNVNALLLGDSALYLCASSLAGTWRSNEQYFGPGTRLTVT.

There are a few counts of this clone. This sequence joins TRBV28 and TRBJ1-4; 10 nucleotides agree with TRBD1. Germline trimming cut 5 bases from V and 3 bases from J; bases unmatched to any gene: 6. Looked up from germline, CDR1 is MDHEN and CDR2 is SYDVKM. This CDR3 region has 16 residues. CDR3 region: CASSPDRGLANEKLFF. The CDR3 DNA reads TGTGCCAGCAGTCCTGACAGGGGGCTGGCTAATGAAAAACTGTTTTTT.

The chain recombines TRBV25-1 with TRBJ1-2, with a tentative D call TRBD1 (5 bases). Germline CDR1 is MGHDK and CDR2 is SYGVNS. The CDR3 is 13 amino acids. Trimming removed 0 bases at V and 8 bases at J, with 10 bases between. The CDR3 region is CASSEYGNRGYTF. The CDR3 DNA reads as TGTGCCAGCAGTGAATACGGCAACAGGGGCTACACCTTC.

The CDR3 reads CASSLDRVKYF. The CDR3 DNA reads as TGTGCCAGCAGCCTGGACAGGGTCAAGTATTTT. The chain recombines TRBV4-2 with TRBJ2-3, with 8 bases lining up with TRBD1. The CDR3 extends over 11 amino acids. Germline V gives CDR1 LGHNA, CDR2 YNFKEQ. With V trimmed by 4 bases and J by 13 bases, 4 bases remained unmatched.

There are a few counts of this clone. This sequence joins TRBV30 and TRBJ2-1, with D perhaps TRBD1 (5 bases). This CDR3 is built from 11 residues. Trimming took off 5 bases at V and 4 bases at J, with 6 bases between the two ends. Germline values: CDR1 GTSNPN, CDR2 SVGIG (reference sequence). The CDR3 DNA is TGTGCCTGGGACAGTTACAATGAGCAGTTCTTC. It yields the protein CAWDSYNEQFF.

J is TRBJ1-4 and V is TRBV5-1; 12 bases match TRBD1. The germline CDR1 and CDR2 sequences are SGHRS and YFSETQ. Trimming at V came to 3 bases and at J to 8 bases, leaving 5 bases not matched to a gene. This CDR3 spans 15 amino acids. Here the CDR3 DNA reads TGCGCCAGCAGCTGGGGACAGGGGGCTTGGGAAAAACTGTTTTTT. This sequence encodes CASSWGQGAWEKLFF.